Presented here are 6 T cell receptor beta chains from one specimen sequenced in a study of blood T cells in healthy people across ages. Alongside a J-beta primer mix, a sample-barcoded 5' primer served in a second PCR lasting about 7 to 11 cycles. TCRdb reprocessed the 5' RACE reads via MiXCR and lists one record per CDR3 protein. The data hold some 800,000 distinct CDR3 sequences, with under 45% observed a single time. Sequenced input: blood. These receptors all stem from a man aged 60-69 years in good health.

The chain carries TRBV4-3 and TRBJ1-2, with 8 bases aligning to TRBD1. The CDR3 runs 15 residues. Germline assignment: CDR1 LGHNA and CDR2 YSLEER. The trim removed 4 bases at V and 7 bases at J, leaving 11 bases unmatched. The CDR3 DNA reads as TGCGCCAGCAGCCCTGGACAGGGACGGGATGGTGGCTACACCTTC. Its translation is CASSPGQGRDGGYTF.

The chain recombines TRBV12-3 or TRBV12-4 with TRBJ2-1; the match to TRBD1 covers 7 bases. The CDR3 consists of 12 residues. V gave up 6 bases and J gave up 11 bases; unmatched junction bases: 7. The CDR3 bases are TGTGCCAGCAGGACCCCGGGACAGAAGCAGTTCTTC. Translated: CASRTPGQKQFF.

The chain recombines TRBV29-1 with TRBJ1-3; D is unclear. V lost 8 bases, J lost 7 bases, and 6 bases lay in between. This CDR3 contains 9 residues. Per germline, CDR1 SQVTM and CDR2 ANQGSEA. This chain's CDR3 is CSFANTIYF. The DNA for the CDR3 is TGCAGCTTTGCCAACACCATATATTTT.

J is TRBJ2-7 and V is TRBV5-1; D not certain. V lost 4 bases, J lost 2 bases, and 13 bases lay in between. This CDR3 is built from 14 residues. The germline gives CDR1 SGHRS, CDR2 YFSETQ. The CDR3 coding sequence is TGCGCCAGCAGCCCAATCGGCCCAGCCTACGAGCAGTACTTC. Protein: CASSPIGPAYEQYF. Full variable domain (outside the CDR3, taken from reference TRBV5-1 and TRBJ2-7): KAGVTQTPRYLIKTRGQQVTLSCSPISGHRSVSWYQQTPGQGLQFLFEYFSETQRNKGNFPGRFSGRQFSNSRSEMNVSTLELGDSALYLCASSPIGPAYEQYFGPGTRLTVT.

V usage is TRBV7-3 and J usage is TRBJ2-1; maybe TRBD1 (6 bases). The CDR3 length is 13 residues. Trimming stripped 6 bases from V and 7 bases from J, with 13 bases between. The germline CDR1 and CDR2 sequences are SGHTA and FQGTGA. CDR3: CASSAGARNEQFF. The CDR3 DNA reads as TGTGCCAGCAGTGCAGGGGCCAGAAATGAGCAGTTCTTC. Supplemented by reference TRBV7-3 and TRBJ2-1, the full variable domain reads GAGVSQTPSNKVTEKGKYVELRCDPISGHTALYWYRQSLGQGPEFLIYFQGTGAADDSGLPNDRFFAVRPEGSVSTLKIQRTERGDSAVYLCASSAGARNEQFFGPGTRLTVL.

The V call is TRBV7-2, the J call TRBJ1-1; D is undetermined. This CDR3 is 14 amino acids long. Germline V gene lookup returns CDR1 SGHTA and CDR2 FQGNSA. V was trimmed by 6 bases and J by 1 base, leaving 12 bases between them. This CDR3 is CASRYRRENTEAFF. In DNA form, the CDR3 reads TGTGCCAGCAGGTATCGACGGGAGAACACTGAAGCTTTCTTT.